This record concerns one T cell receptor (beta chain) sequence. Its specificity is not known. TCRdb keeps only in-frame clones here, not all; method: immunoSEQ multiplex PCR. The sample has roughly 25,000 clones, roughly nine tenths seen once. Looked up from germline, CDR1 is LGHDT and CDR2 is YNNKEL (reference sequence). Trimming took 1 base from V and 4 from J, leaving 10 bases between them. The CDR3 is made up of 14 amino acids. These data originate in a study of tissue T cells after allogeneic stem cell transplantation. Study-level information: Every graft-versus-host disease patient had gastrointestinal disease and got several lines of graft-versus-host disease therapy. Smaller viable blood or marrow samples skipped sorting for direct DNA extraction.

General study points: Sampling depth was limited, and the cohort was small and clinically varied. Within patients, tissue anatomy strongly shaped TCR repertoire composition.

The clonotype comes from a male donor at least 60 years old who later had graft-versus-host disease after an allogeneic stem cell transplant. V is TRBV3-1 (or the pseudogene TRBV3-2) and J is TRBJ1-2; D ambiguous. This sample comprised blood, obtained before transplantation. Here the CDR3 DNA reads TGTGCCAGCAGCCAAGGACGGAACGGCTATGGCTACACCTTC. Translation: CASSQGRNGYGYTF.